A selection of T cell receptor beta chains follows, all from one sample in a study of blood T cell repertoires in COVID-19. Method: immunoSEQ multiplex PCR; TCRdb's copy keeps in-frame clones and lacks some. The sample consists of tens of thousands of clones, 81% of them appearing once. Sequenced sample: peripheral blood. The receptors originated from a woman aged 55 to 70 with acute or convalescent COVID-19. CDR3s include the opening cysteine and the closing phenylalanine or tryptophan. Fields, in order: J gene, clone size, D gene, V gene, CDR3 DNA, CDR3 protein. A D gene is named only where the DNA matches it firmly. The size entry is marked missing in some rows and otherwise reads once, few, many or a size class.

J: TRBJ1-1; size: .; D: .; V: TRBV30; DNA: TGTGCCTGGAGTTTACAGGTAAACACTGAAGCTTTCTTT; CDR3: CAWSLQVNTEAFF
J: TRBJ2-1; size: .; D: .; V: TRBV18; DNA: TGTGCCAGCTCACCACCCGGGACTGCTGCTTCCTACAATGAGCAGTTCTTC; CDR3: CASSPPGTAASYNEQFF
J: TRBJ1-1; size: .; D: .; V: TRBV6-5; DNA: TGTGCCAGCAGTTACTCAAGACAATCTGAAGCTTTCTTT; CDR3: CASSYSRQSEAFF
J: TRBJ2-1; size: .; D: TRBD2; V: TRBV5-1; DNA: TGCGCCAGCAGCTCTAGCGGGGACAATGAGCAGTTCTTC; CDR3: CASSSSGDNEQFF
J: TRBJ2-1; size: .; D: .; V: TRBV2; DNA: TGTGCCAGCAGCTTATACTACAATGAGCAGTTCTTC; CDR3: CASSLYYNEQFF
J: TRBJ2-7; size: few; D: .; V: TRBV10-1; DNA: TGCGCCAGCAGTGAGTCTCACATTGCCTACGAGCAGTACTTC; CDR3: CASSESHIAYEQYF
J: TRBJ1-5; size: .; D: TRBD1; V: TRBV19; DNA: TGTGCCAGTAGTATGACAGGGAATGGGGATCAGCCCCAGCATTTT; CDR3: CASSMTGNGDQPQHF
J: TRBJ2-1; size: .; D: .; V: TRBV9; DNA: TGTGCCAGCAGCCCTGCTCTAGCGCTAAGTGGCAATGAGCAGTTCTTC; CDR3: CASSPALALSGNEQFF
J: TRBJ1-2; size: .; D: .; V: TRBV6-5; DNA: TGTGCCAGCAGTTACTCCCGAGGCGGGTCCTATGGCTACACCTTC; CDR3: CASSYSRGGSYGYTF
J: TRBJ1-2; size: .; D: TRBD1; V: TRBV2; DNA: TGTGCCAGCAGGGGGACAGGGGGGGAAGTAGGCTACACCTTC; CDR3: CASRGTGGEVGYTF
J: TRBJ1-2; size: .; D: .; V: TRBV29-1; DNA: TGCAGCGTTGAGGCTTCTTCGGGGGCTAACTATGGCTACACCTTC; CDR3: CSVEASSGANYGYTF
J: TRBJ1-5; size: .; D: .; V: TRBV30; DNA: TGTGCCTGGAGTGCCACGGGGAACAATCAGCCCCAGCATTTT; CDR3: CAWSATGNNQPQHF
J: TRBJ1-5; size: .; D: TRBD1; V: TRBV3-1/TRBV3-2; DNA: TGTGCCAGCAGCCAAGGGTTGGACAGGGGGTCTGCAAGCAATCAGCCCCAGCATTTT; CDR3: CASSQGLDRGSASNQPQHF
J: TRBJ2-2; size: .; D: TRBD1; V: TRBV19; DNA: TGTGCCAGTACCATGGGACAGACGGACACCGGGGAGCTGTTTTTT; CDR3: CASTMGQTDTGELFF
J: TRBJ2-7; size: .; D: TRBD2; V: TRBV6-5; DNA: TGTGCCAGCAGGTCTAGCGGGGGGTCCTACGAGCAGTACTTC; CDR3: CASRSSGGSYEQYF
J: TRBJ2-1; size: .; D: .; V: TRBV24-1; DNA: TGTGCCACCAGTGATACGACGTCCAACAGACATGAGCAGTTCTTC; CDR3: CATSDTTSNRHEQFF
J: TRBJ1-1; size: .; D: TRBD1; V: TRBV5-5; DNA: TGTGCCAGCAGCTCCATCCGACAGGGACCCACTGAAGCTTTCTTT; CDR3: CASSSIRQGPTEAFF
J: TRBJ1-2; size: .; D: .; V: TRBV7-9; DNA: TGTGCCAGCAGCCTCGATGGGGAGTCGGTAGGCTACACCTTC; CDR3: CASSLDGESVGYTF
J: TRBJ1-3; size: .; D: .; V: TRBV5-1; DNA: TGCGCCAGCAGCTTGGGGTGGACAGACTCTGGAAACACCATATATTTT; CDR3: CASSLGWTDSGNTIYF
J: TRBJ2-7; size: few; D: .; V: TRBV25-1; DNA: TGTGCCAGCAGTTCGACAGGGGAGGGTTTCTACGAGCAGTACTTC; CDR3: CASSSTGEGFYEQYF
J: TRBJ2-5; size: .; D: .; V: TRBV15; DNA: TGTGCCACCAGCAGAGACAGGGGCGGACAAGAGACCCAGTACTTC; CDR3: CATSRDRGGQETQYF
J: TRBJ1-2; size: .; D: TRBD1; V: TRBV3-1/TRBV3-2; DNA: TGTGCCAGCAGCGGAACGGGACAGGGAGGAGGCTACACCTTC; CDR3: CASSGTGQGGGYTF